This record covers a single T cell receptor beta chain. Its antigen is still unknown. From the 5' RACE reads, TCRdb lists one entry per CDR3 protein and no DNA. Its table records approximately 550,000 distinct CDR3 sequences. The CDR3 spans 12 residues. Germline V gene data show CDR1 as SGHRS and CDR2 as YFSETQ. This sample is part of a study of T cells expressing NK-cell markers. Study at large: Sequenced donors, eight in total, included seven who were HCMV-seropositive and one who was seronegative. General study points: The CD3+CD56-NKG2C+ fraction of a handful of donors was also led by these clonotypes. Each of over 5 donors carried dominant NKG2C+ clonotypes accounting for about 1.0-7.0% of CD8+ T cells. Certain NKG2C+ T cell clones were expanded, and their HCMV specificity remained unclear.

V gene TRBV5-1 combines with J gene TRBJ1-2; TCRdb's assignment of TRBD1 cannot be checked, as there is no DNA. The TCR comes from a man aged 18-30 years in good health. Sequenced sample: blood T cells: a sorted CD56 or NKG2C T cell subset, CD4+ or CD8+ T cells, or bulk PBMC T cells (not recorded which). CDR3 sequence: CASSLGGEGYTF.